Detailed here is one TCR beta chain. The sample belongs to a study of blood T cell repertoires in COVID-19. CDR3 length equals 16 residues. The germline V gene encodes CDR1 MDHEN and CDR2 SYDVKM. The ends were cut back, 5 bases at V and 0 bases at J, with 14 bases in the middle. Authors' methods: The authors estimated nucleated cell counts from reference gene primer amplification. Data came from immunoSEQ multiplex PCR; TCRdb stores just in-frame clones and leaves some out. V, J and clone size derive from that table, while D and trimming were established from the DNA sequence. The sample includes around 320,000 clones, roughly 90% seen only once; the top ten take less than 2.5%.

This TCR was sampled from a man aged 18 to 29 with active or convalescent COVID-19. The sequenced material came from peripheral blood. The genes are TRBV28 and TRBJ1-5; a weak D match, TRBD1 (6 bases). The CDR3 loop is CASSIQGTRSNQPQHF. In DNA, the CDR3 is TGTGCCAGCAGTATACAGGGTACCCGTAGCAATCAGCCCCAGCATTTT.